Below, 5 T cell receptor beta chains from the same sample are listed, as sequenced in a study of blood T cells in healthy people across ages. It was with a sample-barcoded 5' primer and a J-beta primer mix that a second PCR of roughly 7 to 11 cycles was run. One entry per CDR3 protein, called by TCRdb with MiXCR from the 5' RACE reads. The sample carries 750,000 to 950,000 distinct CDR3 sequences, just under 30% recorded once. These same data were also listed under a study on T cells of mothers and their children.

Sequenced sample: blood. The receptors here all came from a woman in her 40s in good health.

V and J are TRBV20-1 and TRBJ1-5, with 9 bases that match TRBD1. Trimming took 5 bases from V and 3 from J; bases not matched to a gene: 5. CDR3 length: 14 residues. Germline V gene data show CDR1 as DFQATT and CDR2 as SNEGSKA (reference sequence). In nucleotides, the CDR3 is TGCAGTGCTCGGGACAGGGCACACAATCAGCCCCAGCATTTT. Protein: CSARDRAHNQPQHF.

This chain links TRBV9 with TRBJ2-7; TRBD1 agrees at 7 bases. Trimming removed 7 bases from V and 7 bases from J; junction bases left unmatched: 11. The CDR3 runs to 13 residues. Germline V CDR1 and CDR2: SGDLS, YYNGEE. The CDR3: CASGTGVWREQYF. DNA for the CDR3: TGTGCCAGCGGAACAGGGGTGTGGAGGGAGCAGTACTTC.

The rearrangement uses TRBV20-1 and TRBJ2-7; tentatively, D is TRBD2 (6 bases). The CDR3 length is 15 residues. In germline, CDR1 is DFQATT, CDR2 SNEGSKA (reference sequence). V lost 0 bases to trimming and J lost 3 bases, with 15 bases between them. In DNA, the CDR3 is TGCAGTGCTAGAGATCGGGGTAGGGAGGACTACGAGCAGTACTTC. This gives the protein CSARDRGREDYEQYF.

In this sample, this clonotype turned up a few times. The V and J genes are TRBV7-6 and TRBJ2-5; the D gene is possibly TRBD1 (6 bases). Trimming took off 4 bases at V and 10 bases at J, with 19 bases between the two ends. CDR3 length: 14 amino acids. The germline V gene encodes CDR1 SGHVS and CDR2 FNYEAQ. CDR3 in DNA: TGTGCCAGCAGCTCCCAGGGGTCTGTATCGGGCCAGTACTTC. Amino acid sequence: CASSSQGSVSGQYF.

In this sample, this clonotype turned up many times. This chain links TRBV9 with TRBJ2-1, with 16 bases fitting TRBD2. This CDR3 contains 17 residues. The V gene end was trimmed by 3 bases and the J gene end by 4 bases; junction bases not matched to a gene: 4. Germline values: CDR1 SGDLS, CDR2 YYNGEE. The CDR3 region has the DNA TGTGCCAGCAGCGGGGGGACTAGCGGGGGGGTTTACAATGAGCAGTTCTTC. Its protein is CASSGGTSGGVYNEQFF.